The 22 T cell receptor beta chains given below trace back to one sample, sequenced in a study of blood T cells in healthy people across ages. It was with a sample-barcoded 5' primer and a J-beta primer mix that a second PCR of about 6 to 12 cycles was run. TCRdb re-called the 5' RACE reads with MiXCR, one entry per CDR3 protein. The sample records about 1,400,000 distinct CDR3 sequences, roughly 60% being singletons. Material for sequencing was blood. All receptors come from a man between 18 and 29 years old in good health.

The chain joins TRBV4-1 to TRBJ2-7, with 7 bases fitting TRBD2. The CDR3 consists of 14 residues. The germline V gene encodes CDR1 MGHRA and CDR2 YSYEKL. J was trimmed by 6 bases and V by 0 bases; bases with no gene match: 5. The CDR3 DNA is TGCGCCAGCAGCCAAGACGGGGACTACGGCGAGCAGTACTTC. Protein sequence: CASSQDGDYGEQYF.

The count of this clonotype is one. The chain couples TRBV2 to TRBJ2-1; D is uncertain. The CDR3 is 13 residues long. Germline V gene sequence: CDR1 SNHLY, CDR2 FYNNEI. The V end was cut by 5 bases, the J end by 9 bases, with 14 bases between. CDR3 protein: CASSTVINIEQFF. CDR3 in DNA: TGTGCCAGCAGTACGGTCATAAACATTGAGCAGTTCTTC.

This clonotype was found a few times. The J gene is TRBJ1-5, the V gene TRBV6-6; weak D call: TRBD1 (6 bases). This CDR3 has 14 residues. Germline CDR1 is MNHNY and CDR2 is SVGAGI (reference sequence). Trimming took off 11 bases at V and 0 bases at J, with 14 bases between the two ends. CDR3 loop: CAGGAAGSNQPQHF. The CDR3 DNA is TGTGCCGGGGGCGCGGCGGGTAGCAATCAGCCCCAGCATTTT.

For the CDR3, the DNA is TGTGCCACCAGCAGAGCGGAACAAGAGACCCAGTACTTC. Amino acid sequence: CATSRAEQETQYF. The V call is TRBV15, the J call TRBJ2-5; D not certain. The CDR3 has 13 residues. Per the germline V gene, CDR1 is LNHNV and CDR2 is YYDKDF (reference sequence). Trimming removed 1 base from V and 2 bases from J, with 5 bases in between.

The genes are TRBV5-6 and TRBJ2-1; TRBD2 aligns across 7 bases. The V segment lost 2 bases and the J segment 9 bases; nucleotides outside the gene matches: 11. CDR3 length: 15 residues. CDR1 is SGHDT and CDR2 is YYEEEE in the germline V gene. CDR3 DNA sequence: TGTGCCAGCAGCTTCGGACTAGGAGGCTATCTTGAGCAGTTCTTC. It specifies CASSFGLGGYLEQFF.

The chain employs TRBV29-1 and TRBJ2-7; no clear D. Per the germline V gene, CDR1 is SQVTM and CDR2 is ANQGSEA. The CDR3 totals 14 residues. Trimming stripped 6 bases from V and 0 bases from J, with 15 bases between. This CDR3 reads CSVSAPFPSYEQYF. The CDR3 coding sequence is TGCAGCGTCTCGGCGCCGTTCCCCTCCTACGAGCAGTACTTC.

This clonotype has more than one count but fewer than ten. For the CDR3, the DNA is TGCAGTGCCCGACCCGGGGTAGGCCGGGTTGGGCAGTATTTT. Translated, it gives CSARPGVGRVGQYF. This sequence joins TRBV20-1 and TRBJ2-3, with TRBD2 as a possible D gene (5 bases). The CDR3 spans 14 residues. V was pared by 6 bases and J by 11 bases, with 24 bases between. Germline lookup yields CDR1 DFQATT and CDR2 SNEGSKA (reference sequence).

The V gene is TRBV11-2, the J gene TRBJ2-5; TRBD2 matches at 8 bases. The CDR3 runs 14 residues. Germline assignment: CDR1 SGHAT and CDR2 FQNNGV. Trimming at V came to 5 bases and at J to 4 bases, leaving 6 bases not matched to a gene. This CDR3 is CASSIGTRRETQYF. The CDR3 DNA sequence: TGTGCCAGCAGCATCGGGACTAGAAGAGAGACCCAGTACTTC.

V gene TRBV5-1 combines with J gene TRBJ2-1, with D perhaps TRBD1 or TRBD2 (5 bases each). The ends were cut back, 4 bases at V and 6 bases at J, with 11 bases in the middle. The germline gives CDR1 SGHRS, CDR2 YFSETQ. The CDR3 runs to 13 residues. CDR3 coding DNA: TGCGCCAGCAGCCCCTGGGGGAGCAATGAGCAGTTCTTC. Amino acids: CASSPWGSNEQFF.

This clonotype was found a few times. The V and J genes are TRBV29-1 and TRBJ2-2; D is unclear. This CDR3 is 13 amino acids long. Germline V gene data show CDR1 as SQVTM and CDR2 as ANQGSEA. Trimming shortened V by 3 bases and J by 5 bases, and 10 bases separated the two germline ends. The CDR3 here is CSVDPRSTGELFF. CDR3 nucleotide sequence: TGCAGCGTTGATCCCAGATCTACCGGGGAGCTGTTTTTT.

This clonotype was counted at least ten times. The V gene is TRBV11-2, the J gene TRBJ2-7, with 10 nucleotides matching TRBD2. V gave up 6 bases and J gave up 2 bases; unmatched junction bases: 7. In germline, CDR1 is SGHAT, CDR2 FQNNGV. The CDR3 covers 15 residues. This CDR3 is CASRHWTSGTYEQYF. The DNA of the CDR3 is TGTGCCAGCAGGCACTGGACTAGCGGCACCTACGAGCAGTACTTC.

V usage is TRBV27 and J usage is TRBJ1-6; D is undetermined. With 3 bases removed from V and 11 bases from J, the gap between germline ends came to 11 bases. Germline assignment: CDR1 MNHEY and CDR2 SMNVEV (reference sequence). The CDR3 is 13 residues long. For the CDR3, the DNA is TGTGCCAGCAGTTTCTTGGGCGCGACACCCCTCCACTTT. This encodes CASSFLGATPLHF.

This chain links TRBV7-9 with TRBJ1-2, with D unclear. The CDR3 runs to 15 residues. Germline CDR1 and CDR2: SEHNR and FQNEAQ (reference sequence). V shed 1 base and J shed 1 base, with 10 bases lying between them. Here the CDR3 reads CASSLVRRDNYGYTF. CDR3 sequence (DNA): TGTGCCAGCAGCTTAGTTCGCAGAGATAACTATGGCTACACCTTC. Using reference TRBV7-9 and TRBJ1-2 for the parts outside the CDR3, the full variable domain is DTGVSQNPRHKITKRGQNVTFRCDPISEHNRLYWYRQTLGQGPEFLTYFQNEAQLEKSRLLSDRFSAERPKGSFSTLEIQRTEQGDSAMYLCASSLVRRDNYGYTFGSGTRLTVV.

This chain links TRBV6-2 or TRBV6-3 with TRBJ2-1, with a weak D call TRBD2 (7 bases). The CDR3 covers 16 residues. CDR1 and CDR2 (germline): MNHEY, SVGEGT. Trimming removed 1 base at V and 2 bases at J, with 12 bases between. In nucleotides, the CDR3 is TGTGCCAGCAGTTACTTTGGCGGGGGCACCTACAATGAGCAGTTCTTC. It is translated as CASSYFGGGTYNEQFF.

V and J are TRBV2 and TRBJ1-1; D is unresolved. V shed 8 bases and J shed 6 bases, with 13 bases lying between them. This CDR3 is 12 amino acids long. CDR1 and CDR2 (germline): SNHLY, FYNNEI. The CDR3 DNA reads TGTGCCAGCGTTTACAGTATCGCTGAAGCTTTCTTT. Translated, it gives CASVYSIAEAFF. Using reference TRBV2 and TRBJ1-1 for the parts outside the CDR3, the full variable domain is EPEVTQTPSHQVTQMGQEVILRCVPISNHLYFYWYRQILGQKVEFLVSFYNNEISEKSEIFDDQFSVERPDGSNFTLKIRSTKLEDSAMYFCASVYSIAEAFFGQGTRLTVV.

DNA of the CDR3: TGTGCCAGCAAGATGGGACTAGTCAATGAGCAGTACTTC. Translated: CASKMGLVNEQYF. This chain joins TRBV7-2 and TRBJ2-7; 8 nucleotides align to TRBD2. The V gene's germline CDR1 is SGHTA and CDR2 FQGNSA. This CDR3 is built from 13 residues. Trimming took 7 bases from V and 7 from J; bases not matched to a gene: 9.

The rearrangement links TRBV3-1 to TRBJ2-5; perhaps TRBD1 as D (6 bases). Germline lookup yields CDR1 LGHDT and CDR2 YNNKEL (reference sequence). V was cut by 1 base and J by 11 bases, with 23 bases left in between. This CDR3 is 16 amino acids long. Here the CDR3 DNA reads TGTGCCAGCAGCCAAGGTCCGGACAGCCCCAAAGGAGAGCAGTACTTC. This translates into CASSQGPDSPKGEQYF.

The gene calls are TRBV4-1 and TRBJ2-3; 13 bases match TRBD2. The CDR3 has 21 residues. Germline CDR1 MGHRA, CDR2 YSYEKL. With 4 bases clipped from V and 4 bases from J, the junction kept 20 bases outside the gene matches. Here the CDR3 reads CASSRSPSLTLAGGPADTQYF. CDR3 sequence (DNA): TGCGCCAGCAGCCGAAGCCCTTCTTTAACACTAGCGGGAGGGCCCGCAGATACGCAGTATTTT.

This chain links TRBV10-3 with TRBJ2-3; 12 bases are a match to TRBD2. The CDR3 runs to 15 residues. The trim removed 6 bases at V and 6 bases at J, leaving 7 bases unmatched. Germline lookup yields CDR1 ENHRY and CDR2 SYGVKD. The CDR3 reads CAIRATSGGSDTQYF. CDR3 coding DNA: TGTGCCATCAGGGCTACTAGCGGGGGGTCTGATACGCAGTATTTT.

J is TRBJ2-3 and V is TRBV27; TRBD2 agrees at 9 bases. J gave up 4 bases and V 4 bases, and 9 bases lay outside the gene matches. This CDR3 has 16 residues. Germline V lookup: CDR1 MNHEY, CDR2 SMNVEV (reference sequence). CDR3 sequence reads: CASSSPGLALADTQYF. CDR3 in DNA: TGTGCCAGCAGTTCCCCGGGACTAGCATTAGCAGATACGCAGTATTTT.

The chain uses TRBV4-1 and TRBJ2-7, with D unresolved. Germline CDR1 reads MGHRA; CDR2 reads YSYEKL. This CDR3 comprises 16 residues. Trimming removed 2 bases from V and 1 base from J, with 15 bases in between. The CDR3 sequence: CASSQITAHLSYEQYF. CDR3 DNA sequence: TGCGCCAGCAGCCAAATTACAGCGCATCTTTCCTACGAGCAGTACTTC.

The chain recombines TRBV24-1 with TRBJ2-1; a weak D match, TRBD1 (6 bases). The germline V gene encodes CDR1 KGHDR and CDR2 SFDVKD. V was clipped by 7 bases and J by 4 bases, with 10 bases between them. CDR3 length: 13 residues. The chain's CDR3 is CATRDSQYNEQFF. The CDR3 bases are TGTGCCACCAGGGACAGCCAGTACAATGAGCAGTTCTTC.